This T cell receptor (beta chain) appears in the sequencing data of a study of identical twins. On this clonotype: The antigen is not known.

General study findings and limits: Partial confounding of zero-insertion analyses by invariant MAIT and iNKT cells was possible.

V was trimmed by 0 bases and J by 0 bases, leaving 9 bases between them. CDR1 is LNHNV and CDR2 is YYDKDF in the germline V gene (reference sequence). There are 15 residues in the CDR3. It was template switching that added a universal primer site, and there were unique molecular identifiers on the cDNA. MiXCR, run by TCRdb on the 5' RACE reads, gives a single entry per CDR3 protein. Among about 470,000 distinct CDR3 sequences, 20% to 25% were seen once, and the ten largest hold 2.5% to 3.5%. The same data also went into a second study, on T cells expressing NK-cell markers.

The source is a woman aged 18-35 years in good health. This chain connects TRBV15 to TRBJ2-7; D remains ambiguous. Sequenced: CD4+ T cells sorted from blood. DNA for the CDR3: TGTGCCACCAGCAGAGATCACGGCAACTCCTACGAGCAGTACTTC. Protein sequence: CATSRDHGNSYEQYF.